Sequencing of this TCR beta chain was carried out in a study of monozygotic twins with inflammatory bowel disease (dated by TCRdb to about 2019). Background on the whole study: The full study comprised some 30 monozygotic twin pairs: nine German pairs (four IBD-concordant, five IBD-discordant) and 19 IBD-discordant Danish pairs. The search for disease-associated traits relied mainly on comparing IBD patients with their genetically identical healthy co-twins within discordant pairs. Each individual had, on average, about 151 000 unique TCRalpha sequences and 181 000 unique TCRbeta sequences available for analysis.

The method behind the library was 5' RACE. Preparation of each TCR library used approximately 4,000 ng of total RNA. For each sample, cDNA was synthesized in eight separate reactions using SMARTScribe reverse transcriptase. During cDNA synthesis, unique molecular identifiers containing a 6-nucleotide sample barcode were introduced by template switching. TCRalpha and TCRbeta cDNA was amplified in two nested PCRs of around 15 and 9 cycles, and bead purification was carried out after each PCR. Before amplification, the cDNA was treated with uracil DNA-glycosylase and purified using the QIAquick PCR purification kit. The second PCR added Illumina TruSeq-compatible adapters along with sample-specific barcodes. TapeStation and Qubit were used to check library quality and concentration, and 4 to 6.5 ng of each library went into the pool. Sequencing of pooled libraries was carried out on an Illumina HiSeq2500 single-index Rapid Run using 2 x 100 bp reads and custom sequencing primers. The paper's data handling went like this. MiGEC version 1.2.6 was used for UMI-based consensus assembly to correct PCR and sequencing errors. MiXCR version 2.1.1 was used for V(D)J alignment, clonotype assembly and CDR3 extraction. Normalisation of gene usage, clonotype sharing and MAIT/NKT TCR abundance was achieved by analysing the top 1000, 10 000 and 20 000 clonotypes per sample. After downsampling to 27 000 UMIs, diversity was calculated as the inverse Simpson index using the vegan R package. Paired Mann-Whitney U tests were applied to discordant twin pairs, with Benjamini-Hochberg correction for multiple testing. TCRdb reprocessed the reads into one record per CDR3 protein sequence, lacking DNA. TCRdb's processing, not the authors' own work, is the source of the V and J calls. This sample's table contains fewer than 200,000 distinct CDR3 sequences. The ten largest make up under 3.5% of the sample.

From the germline V gene, CDR1 is ENHRY and CDR2 is SYGVKD. Spanning cysteine to phenylalanine, the CDR3 consists of 16 amino acids. No coding sequence is recorded. About this clonotype itself: The target of this receptor is not known.

On the study overall, not on this receptor specifically: The analysis was unable to tell apart different T cell subtypes. The results gave no support for a single strong signal or clonotype linked to IBD. Background noise and inter-individual variability may have been introduced into the repertoires by the differing immunosuppressive treatments among patients. Compared with healthy twins, IBD patients shared fewer clonotypes with other individuals, and the difference was most pronounced in patients with signs of disease activity. Concordant and discordant twins showed no difference in repertoire similarity, possibly because of limited statistical power. IBD patients had lower TCRbeta repertoire diversity, measured by the inverse Simpson index, than their healthy co-twins.

From each donor, an approximately 2.4 ml peripheral blood sample was drawn into PAXgene tubes and stored at -80 degrees C. Without T cell sorting, total RNA was isolated from whole blood using the PAXgene blood miRNA kit on an automated QIAcube. Peripheral blood from monozygotic twin pairs who were concordant or discordant for inflammatory bowel disease underwent deep TCRalpha and TCRbeta repertoire profiling using unique molecular barcoding. Smoking habits were recorded for all twin pairs, and each individual was classified as a current, former or never smoker. The chain is made from TRBV10-3 and TRBJ1-3; no DNA is available, so the TRBD1 call from TCRdb remains unchecked. The clonotype comes from a human donor with ulcerative colitis or Crohn's disease, or a healthy co-twin of an affected twin (not recorded which). Sample: blood. CDR3 sequence: CATLSDLGPRGNTIYF.